Below, one T cell receptor beta chain is given with its context. Its antigen is not identified. The sample is drawn from a study of blood T cells in healthy people across ages. The CDR3 spans 13 residues. V dropped 6 bases and J dropped 10; count of bases not matched to a gene: 14. Looked up from germline, CDR1 is SQVTM and CDR2 is ANQGSEA. Next came a second PCR, run for 7 to 11 cycles, which used a sample-barcoded 5' primer along with a J-beta primer mix. Each TCR beta cDNA got a 12-nucleotide random molecular identifier. TCRdb reprocessed the 5' RACE reads via MiXCR and lists one record per CDR3 protein. The sample holds about 1.6 million distinct CDR3 sequences, about 35% seen once. Study observations and caveats: Unsorted PBMC input precluded a conclusive naive versus antigen-experienced comparison.

This TCR was sampled from a woman aged 30 to 39 in good health. The specimen sequenced was blood. The rearrangement joins TRBV29-1 to TRBJ2-7; 8 nucleotides match TRBD2. Here the CDR3 reads CSVKREGLEIQYF. As DNA, the CDR3 is TGCAGCGTCAAACGGGAGGGCCTCGAGATCCAGTACTTC.